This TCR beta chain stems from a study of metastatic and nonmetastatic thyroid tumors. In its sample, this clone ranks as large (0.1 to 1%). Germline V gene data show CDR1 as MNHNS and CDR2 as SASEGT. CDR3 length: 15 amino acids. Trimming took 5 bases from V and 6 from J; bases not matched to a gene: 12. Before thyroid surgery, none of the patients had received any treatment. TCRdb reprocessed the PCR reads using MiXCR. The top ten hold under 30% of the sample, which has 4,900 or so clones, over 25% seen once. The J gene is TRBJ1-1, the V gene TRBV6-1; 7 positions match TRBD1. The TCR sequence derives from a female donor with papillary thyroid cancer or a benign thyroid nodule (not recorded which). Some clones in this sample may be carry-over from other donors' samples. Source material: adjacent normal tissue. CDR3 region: CASSHAPGQPPEAFF. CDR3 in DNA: TGTGCCAGCAGTCACGCCCCGGGACAGCCGCCTGAAGCTTTCTTT.